Described below is a single TCR beta chain sequence and its context. The sample holds one count of this clone. Its antigen has not been determined. The sample holds no much larger clone one base away, and base qualities are not on file. The CDR3, from cysteine to phenylalanine, totals 16 residues. The sequence is cut down to CDR3 DNA, 48 bases in frame from base 1. Looking up the germline V gene yields CDR1 SNHLY and CDR2 FYNNEI. Trimming takes 0 bases from V and 0 bases from J, and the germline ends sit 6 bases apart. Participants in the prospective study were aged 18 to 89 years, lived in about two dozen United States geographic areas, and enrolled through a virtual design. Cohort assignment in the prospective study relied on participant-reported clinical history from a screening survey and a study questionnaire. In the prospective study, mobile phlebotomists collected whole blood, serum and a nasopharyngeal or oropharyngeal swab from each participant. Over an approximately 2-month period, participants in the prospective study had the option of providing additional blood draws and questionnaires. Prospective study blood samples were shipped either frozen or at room temperature before DNA extraction.

This record comes from a study of blood T cell repertoires in COVID-19 (TCRdb year 2020). Background for the entire study: The collaborator samples originated in the United States, Italy and Spain and spanned the acute and convalescent phases of COVID-19. The prospective study material was composed of cDNA or gDNA derived from T cells, B-cell-depleted T cells, or PBMCs. The dataset comprised deeply sampled blood TCRbeta repertoires from subjects exposed to, actively infected with, or recovered from COVID-19. A freely available public database, intended as a resource for researchers studying the immune response to SARS-CoV-2, is where the repertoires were released. The samples were drawn from the first 160 participants of the ongoing ImmuneRACE study and from 1,200 or so subjects provided by 6 global collaborators. Sample metadata almost always included a de-identified subject ID, COVID-19 status, age in years and sex. HLA class I and class II types, where available, came from metadata supplied by the sample provider rather than from assay-based typing. Results and caveats for the whole study, not just this receptor: The quantity of clinical and demographic metadata differed by source and by participant and was supplied without curation.

TCRbeta CDR3 regions were amplified from genomic DNA by means of the immunoSEQ Assay, a bias-controlled multiplex PCR. Processing in the source paper ran as follows. Within the assay, amplification of reference gene primers was used to estimate how many nucleated cells each sample contained. To quantify the absolute abundance of each unique TCRbeta CDR3 rearrangement, sequence reads were collapsed and filtered. For each sample, productive Simpson clonality was calculated by taking the square root of Simpson's diversity index across productive rearrangements. This immuneACCESS table, as held by TCRdb, lists in-frame sequences with V and J called but not all clones. Of the missing ones, under half trace to an unresolved V gene in checked studies; the others have no known cause. V and J calls plus clone size are reproduced from that table; the DNA served to infer D and trimming. This sample is represented by around 130,000 clones; around four fifths of them were singletons. The top ten clones comprise about 2.6% of the sample.

Sequenced material: PBMCs or T cells enriched from blood (not recorded which). The rearranged chain carries TRBV2 and TRBJ2-6; the D gene assignment is ambiguous. This sequence originates from a middle-aged man with acute COVID-19. The CDR3 is CASSEATSSGANVLTF. The nucleotide sequence reads as follows: TGTGCCAGCAGTGAAGCGACAAGCTCTGGGGCCAACGTCCTGACTTTC. Reference TRBV2 and TRBJ2-6 proteins supply the regions before and after the CDR3; the full variable domain is: EPEVTQTPSHQVTQMGQEVILRCVPISNHLYFYWYRQILGQKVEFLVSFYNNEISEKSEIFDDQFSVERPDGSNFTLKIRSTKLEDSAMYFCASSEATSSGANVLTFGAGSRLTVL.